This T cell receptor beta chain was recovered during a study of T cell responses to AZD1222 COVID-19 vaccine. This clone was detected only a few times. Germline CDR1 and CDR2: MRHNA and SNTAGT. CDR3 length: 11 amino acids. Trimming stripped 0 bases from V and 9 bases from J, with 3 bases between. Using immunoSEQ multiplex PCR, the repertoire was profiled, and TCRdb retains in-frame clones only, with some absent. Here the sample spans around 89,000 clones, 75% to 90% being singletons. The chain joins TRBV6-4 to TRBJ2-1, with D unresolved. This receptor was taken from an adult who received the AZD1222 COVID-19 vaccine. Sample: peripheral blood, taken 28 days after the second AZD1222 dose. The DNA of the CDR3 is TGTGCCAGCAGTGACTCGGTTGAGCAGTTCTTC. Translation gives CASSDSVEQFF.